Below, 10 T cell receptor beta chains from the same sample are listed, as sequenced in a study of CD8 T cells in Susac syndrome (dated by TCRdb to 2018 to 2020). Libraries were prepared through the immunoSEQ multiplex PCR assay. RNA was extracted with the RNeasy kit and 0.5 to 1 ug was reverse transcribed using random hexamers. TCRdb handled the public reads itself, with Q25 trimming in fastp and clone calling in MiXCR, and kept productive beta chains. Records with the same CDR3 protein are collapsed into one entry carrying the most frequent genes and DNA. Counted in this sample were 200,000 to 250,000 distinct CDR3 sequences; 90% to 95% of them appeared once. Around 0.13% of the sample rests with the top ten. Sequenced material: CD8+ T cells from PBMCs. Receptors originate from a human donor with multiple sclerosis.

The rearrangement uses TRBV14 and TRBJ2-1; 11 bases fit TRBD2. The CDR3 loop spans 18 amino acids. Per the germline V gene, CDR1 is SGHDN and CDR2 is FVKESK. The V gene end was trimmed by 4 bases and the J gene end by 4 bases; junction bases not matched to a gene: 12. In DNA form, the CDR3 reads TGTGCCAGCAGCCCCCCGGGGGGAACTAGCGGGAGTTACAATGAGCAGTTCTTC. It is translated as CASSPPGGTSGSYNEQFF.

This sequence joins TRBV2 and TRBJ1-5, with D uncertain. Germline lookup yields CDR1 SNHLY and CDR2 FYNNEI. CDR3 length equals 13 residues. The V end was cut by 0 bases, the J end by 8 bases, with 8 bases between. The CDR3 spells CASSEALQEPQHF. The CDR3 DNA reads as TGTGCCAGCAGTGAAGCGCTTCAAGAGCCCCAGCATTTT.

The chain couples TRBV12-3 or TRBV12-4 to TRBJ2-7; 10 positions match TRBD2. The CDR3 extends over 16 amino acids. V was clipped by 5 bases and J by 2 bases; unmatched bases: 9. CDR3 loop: CASSILAGDLTYEQYF. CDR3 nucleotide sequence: TGTGCCAGCAGTATCCTAGCGGGAGATTTGACCTACGAGCAGTACTTC.

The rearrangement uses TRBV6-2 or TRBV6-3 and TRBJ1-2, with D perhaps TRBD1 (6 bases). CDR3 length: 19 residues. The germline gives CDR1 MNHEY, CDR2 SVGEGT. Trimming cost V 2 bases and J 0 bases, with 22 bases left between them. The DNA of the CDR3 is TGTGCCAGCAGTTACGGGGGCAGGGGAGCGTATCCGACTAACTATGGCTACACCTTC. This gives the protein CASSYGGRGAYPTNYGYTF.

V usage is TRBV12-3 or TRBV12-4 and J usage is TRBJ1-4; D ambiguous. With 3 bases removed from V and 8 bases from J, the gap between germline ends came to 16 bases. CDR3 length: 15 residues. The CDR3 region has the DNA TGTGCCAGCAGTTTCAACGGACCGGAGGAAGAAAAACTGTTTTTT. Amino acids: CASSFNGPEEEKLFF.

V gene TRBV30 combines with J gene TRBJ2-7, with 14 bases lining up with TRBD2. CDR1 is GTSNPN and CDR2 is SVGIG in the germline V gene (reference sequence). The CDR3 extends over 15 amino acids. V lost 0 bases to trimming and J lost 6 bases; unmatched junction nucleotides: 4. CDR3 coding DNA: TGTGCCTGGAGTGTGGGGACTAGCGGGAGTTCCGAGCAGTACTTC. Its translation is CAWSVGTSGSSEQYF.

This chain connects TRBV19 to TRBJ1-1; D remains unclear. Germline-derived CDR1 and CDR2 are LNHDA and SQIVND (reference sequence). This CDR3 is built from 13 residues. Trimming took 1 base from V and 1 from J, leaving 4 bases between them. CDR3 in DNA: TGTGCCAGTAGTATAGCCACGAACACTGAAGCTTTCTTT. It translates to CASSIATNTEAFF.

The CDR3 loop is CASSTGLVETQYF. CDR3 bases: TGTGCCAGTAGTACCGGACTAGTGGAGACCCAGTACTTC. The chain combines TRBV19 with TRBJ2-5, with TRBD2 matching over 7 bases. The V and J ends lost 4 bases and 5 bases, in that order; junction bases with no gene match: 4. This CDR3 is 13 amino acids long. Germline lookup yields CDR1 LNHDA and CDR2 SQIVND (reference sequence).

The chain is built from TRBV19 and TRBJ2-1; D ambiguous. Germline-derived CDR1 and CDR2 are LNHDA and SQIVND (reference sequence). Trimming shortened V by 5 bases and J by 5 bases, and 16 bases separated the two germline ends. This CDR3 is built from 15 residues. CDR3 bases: TGTGCCAGTAGTCCCAGCCTCTGGGGAAACAATGAGCAGTTCTTC. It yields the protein CASSPSLWGNNEQFF.

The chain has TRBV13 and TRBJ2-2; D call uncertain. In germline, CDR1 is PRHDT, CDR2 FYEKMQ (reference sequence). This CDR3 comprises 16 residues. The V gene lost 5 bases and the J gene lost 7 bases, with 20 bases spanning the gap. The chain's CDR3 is CASSTAGRKGNGELFF. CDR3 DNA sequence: TGTGCCAGCAGCACCGCCGGCCGGAAGGGTAACGGGGAGCTGTTTTTT.